Sequencing of this T cell receptor (beta chain) was carried out in a study of T-cell memory formation after mild COVID-19. Study information: Among the donors, TCR clusters were largely specific to each donor.

Each CDR3 protein is one row after TCRdb ran MiXCR on the 5' RACE reads. The sample comprises more than 80,000 distinct CDR3 sequences, approximately 15% of which are singletons, and approximately 28% rests with the top ten. With regard to this clonotype: The antigen is undetermined.

Study-wide results and limits: Second-wave clones reaching peak frequency on day 37 lacked confirmed SARS-CoV-2 specificity. From day 15 to 85, contracting clones were balanced between CD4 and CD8, whereas later expanders leaned toward CD4+. Contracting CD4+ clones were located mainly in CM and EM, and CD8+ clones in EMRA.

The sample taken for sequencing was PBMCs or a T cell subset sorted from them (not recorded which). The TCR was taken from an adult woman who had mild COVID-19 (a few samples of this study predate the infection). Cell type and time point are not known.

CDR3 region: CASSQGAGTEAFF. CDR3 coding DNA: TGCGCCAGCAGCCAGGGGGCGGGCACTGAAGCTTTCTTT. The rearrangement uses TRBV4-1 and TRBJ1-1, with D perhaps TRBD1 (6 bases). V lost 3 bases, J lost 4 bases, and 9 bases lay in between. This CDR3 spans 13 amino acids. Per the germline V gene, CDR1 is MGHRA and CDR2 is YSYEKL.